One and the same sample provided the 10 T cell receptor beta chains below, sequenced in a study of identical twins (dated by TCRdb to 2016 to 2017). Libraries were made using 5' RACE. Sequencing was performed on an Illumina HiSeq 2000. TCRdb redid the processing of the public reads, applying fastp at Q25 and MiXCR, and retained in-frame beta chains. Identical CDR3 protein sequences are pooled into one entry, listed with their most common genes and DNA. The sample profile shows under 900,000 distinct CDR3 sequences; roughly an eighth of them were found once. Around 1.6% of the sample rests with the top ten. This same sample was also taken into another study, of yellow fever vaccine responses in identical twins.

The sample consisted of PBMCs. The receptors were gathered from a woman between 18 and 30 years old in good health.

There are a few counts of this clonotype. V is TRBV24-1 and J is TRBJ2-7, with TRBD1 matching 8 bases. This CDR3 is built from 15 residues. Per the germline V gene, CDR1 is KGHDR and CDR2 is SFDVKD. J gave up 6 bases and V 4 bases, and 10 bases lay outside the gene matches. This chain's CDR3 is CATSDPGGTGSEQYF. In DNA form, the CDR3 reads TGTGCCACCAGTGACCCAGGGGGCACGGGGTCCGAGCAGTACTTC.

This chain connects TRBV28 to TRBJ1-6; D not resolved. V gave up 7 bases and J gave up 9 bases, with 19 bases separating them. CDR1 is MDHEN, CDR2 SYDVKM, per germline. This CDR3 comprises 15 residues. Written as DNA, the CDR3 is TGTGCCAGCACCTCACCGGGCGCCGTGCGTTCACCCCTCCACTTT. Encoded protein: CASTSPGAVRSPLHF.

This chain links TRBV18 with TRBJ1-1; 7 nucleotides match TRBD1. With V trimmed by 1 base and J by 5 bases, 7 bases remained unmatched. The CDR3 totals 15 residues. Germline CDR1 is KGHSH and CDR2 is LQKENI. The CDR3 coding sequence is TGTGCCAGCTCACCACGGGAGGGGGCGCGGACTGAAGCTTTCTTT. Translating it yields CASSPREGARTEAFF.

In its sample, this clonotype was seen many times. J is TRBJ2-1 and V is TRBV4-1; D might be TRBD2 (7 bases). V lost 0 bases, J lost 7 bases, and 10 bases lay in between. Looked up from germline, CDR1 is MGHRA and CDR2 is YSYEKL. This CDR3 region has 14 residues. The CDR3 sequence: CASSQEGGGNEQFF. The CDR3 DNA is TGCGCCAGCAGCCAAGAAGGGGGGGGGAATGAGCAGTTCTTC.

This clonotype has only a few counts. The gene calls are TRBV12-3 or TRBV12-4 and TRBJ1-2; TRBD1 agrees at 9 bases. This CDR3 spans 15 amino acids. With V trimmed by 7 bases and J by 8 bases, 14 bases remained unmatched. In DNA form, the CDR3 reads TGTGCCAGCACCCTACCGGGACAGGGATCGGGAGGCTACACCTTC. This sequence encodes CASTLPGQGSGGYTF.

Many counts were recorded for this clonotype. The chain couples TRBV19 to TRBJ1-1, with unresolved D. Germline V gene lookup returns CDR1 LNHDA and CDR2 SQIVND (reference sequence). Trimming left V 0 bases short and J 3 bases short, with 5 bases between. CDR3 length equals 13 residues. The CDR3 DNA follows: TGTGCCAGTAGTATAGAAAGGGACACTGAAGCTTTCTTT. This gives the protein CASSIERDTEAFF.

The V gene is TRBV7-9, the J gene TRBJ1-4, with 10 bases identical to TRBD1. The V segment lost 5 bases and the J segment 5 bases; nucleotides outside the gene matches: 8. This CDR3 spans 16 amino acids. Germline CDR1 and CDR2: SEHNR and FQNEAQ (reference sequence). The CDR3 region is CASSQLRQGANEKLFF. CDR3 nucleotide sequence: TGTGCCAGCAGCCAACTACGACAGGGGGCGAATGAAAAACTGTTTTTT.

The V call is TRBV5-1, the J call TRBJ2-1; the match to TRBD1 covers 8 bases. The CDR3 has 16 residues. Trimming cost V 0 bases and J 4 bases; bases outside gene matches: 6. Germline lookup yields CDR1 SGHRS and CDR2 YFSETQ. CDR3 DNA sequence: TGCGCCAGCAGCTTGGGCACCGGGACAGGATACAATGAGCAGTTCTTC. Amino acids: CASSLGTGTGYNEQFF.

This chain links TRBV25-1 with TRBJ1-4; the D is unclear. The germline V and J ends were trimmed by 8 bases and 12 bases, with 13 bases remaining between them. This CDR3 has 11 residues. Per the germline V gene, CDR1 is MGHDK and CDR2 is SYGVNS. CDR3 region: CASWGGRELFF. Here the CDR3 DNA reads TGTGCCAGCTGGGGTGGGCGCGAACTGTTTTTT.

The chain uses TRBV12-3 or TRBV12-4 and TRBJ2-5; the match to TRBD1 covers 9 bases. J gave up 4 bases and V 6 bases, and 6 bases lay outside the gene matches. The CDR3 has 14 residues. CDR3 sequence (DNA): TGTGCCAGCAGGCGCCGGACAGGGGCAGAGACCCAGTACTTC. Encoded protein: CASRRRTGAETQYF.